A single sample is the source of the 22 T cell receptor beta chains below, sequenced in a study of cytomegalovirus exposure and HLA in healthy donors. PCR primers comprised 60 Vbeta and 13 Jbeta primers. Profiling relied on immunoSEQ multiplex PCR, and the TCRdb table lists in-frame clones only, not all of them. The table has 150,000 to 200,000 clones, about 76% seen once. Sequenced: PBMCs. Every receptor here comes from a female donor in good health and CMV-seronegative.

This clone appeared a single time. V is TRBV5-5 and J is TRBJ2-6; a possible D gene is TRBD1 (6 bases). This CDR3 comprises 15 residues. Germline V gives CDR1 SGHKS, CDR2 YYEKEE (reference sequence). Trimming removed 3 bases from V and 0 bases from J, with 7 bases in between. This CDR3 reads CASSSQGSGANVLTF. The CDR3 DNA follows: TGTGCCAGCAGCTCACAGGGCTCTGGGGCCAACGTCCTGACTTTC.

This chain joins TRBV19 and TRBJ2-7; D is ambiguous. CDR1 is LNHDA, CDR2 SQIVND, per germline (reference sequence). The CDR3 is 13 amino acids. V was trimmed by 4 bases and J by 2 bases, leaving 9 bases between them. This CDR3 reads CASSTLQTYEQYF. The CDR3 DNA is TGTGCCAGTAGTACCCTGCAGACCTACGAGCAGTACTTC.

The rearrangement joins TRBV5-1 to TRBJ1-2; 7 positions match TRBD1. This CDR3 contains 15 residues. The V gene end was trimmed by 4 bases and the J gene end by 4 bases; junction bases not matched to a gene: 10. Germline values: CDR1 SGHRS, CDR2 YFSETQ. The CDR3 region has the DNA TGCGCCAGCAGCGGGGGGACAGAATACGGCTATGGCTACACCTTC. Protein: CASSGGTEYGYGYTF.

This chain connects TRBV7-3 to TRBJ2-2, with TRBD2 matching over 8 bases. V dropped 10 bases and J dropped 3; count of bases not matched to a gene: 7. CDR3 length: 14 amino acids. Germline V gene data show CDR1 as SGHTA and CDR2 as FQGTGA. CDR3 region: CATSGGPYTGELFF. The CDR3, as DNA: TGTGCCACATCGGGAGGGCCCTACACCGGGGAGCTGTTTTTT.

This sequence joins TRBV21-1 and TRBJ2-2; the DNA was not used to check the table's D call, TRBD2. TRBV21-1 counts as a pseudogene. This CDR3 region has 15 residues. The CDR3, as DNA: TGTGCCAGCAAAGGCGGGAGGACCGGAGGCGGGGAGCTGTTTTTT. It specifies CASKGGRTGGGELFF.

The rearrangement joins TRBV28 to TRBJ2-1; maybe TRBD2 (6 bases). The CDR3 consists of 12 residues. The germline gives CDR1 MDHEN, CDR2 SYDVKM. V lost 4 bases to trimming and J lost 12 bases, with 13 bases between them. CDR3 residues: CASSSQTSRQFF. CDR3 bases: TGTGCCAGCAGTTCCCAGACTAGTCGGCAGTTCTTC.

CDR3 bases: TGTGCCAGCAGCTTACCCGGGACTAGCACAGATACGCAGTATTTT. Residues: CASSLPGTSTDTQYF. V usage is TRBV5-5 and J usage is TRBJ2-3; D perhaps matches TRBD2 (6 bases). The CDR3 spans 15 residues. V lost 2 bases and J lost 0, with 10 bases in between. Germline assignment: CDR1 SGHKS and CDR2 YYEKEE (reference sequence).

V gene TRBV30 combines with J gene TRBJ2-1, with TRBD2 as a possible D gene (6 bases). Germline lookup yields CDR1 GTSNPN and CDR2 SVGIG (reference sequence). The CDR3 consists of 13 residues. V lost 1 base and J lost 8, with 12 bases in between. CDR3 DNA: TGTGCCTGGAGTGACGTAGTAGCGGATGAGCAGTTCTTC. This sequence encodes CAWSDVVADEQFF. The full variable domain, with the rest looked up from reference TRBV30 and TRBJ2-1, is SQTIHQWPATLVQPVGSPLSLECTVEGTSNPNLYWYRQAAGRGLQLLFYSVGIGQISSEVPQNLSASRPQDRQFILSSKKLLLSDSGFYLCAWSDVVADEQFFGPGTRLTVL.

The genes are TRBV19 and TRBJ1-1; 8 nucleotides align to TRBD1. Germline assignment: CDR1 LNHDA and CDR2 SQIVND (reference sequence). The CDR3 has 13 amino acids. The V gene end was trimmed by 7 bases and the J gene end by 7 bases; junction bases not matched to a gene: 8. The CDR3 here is CASTLTGQDEAFF. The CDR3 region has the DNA TGTGCCAGTACCTTAACGGGACAGGATGAAGCTTTCTTT.

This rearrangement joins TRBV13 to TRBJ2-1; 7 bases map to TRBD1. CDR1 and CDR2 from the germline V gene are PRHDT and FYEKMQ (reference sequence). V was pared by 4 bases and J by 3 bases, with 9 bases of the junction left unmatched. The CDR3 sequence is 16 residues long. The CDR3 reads CASSSAGTAFYNEQFF. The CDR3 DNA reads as TGTGCCAGCAGCTCCGCCGGGACAGCCTTCTACAATGAGCAGTTCTTC.

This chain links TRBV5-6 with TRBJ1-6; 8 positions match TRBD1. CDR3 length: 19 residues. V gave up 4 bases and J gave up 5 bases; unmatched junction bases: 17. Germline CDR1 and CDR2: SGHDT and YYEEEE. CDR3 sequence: CASSGNRGFVPRNNSPLHF. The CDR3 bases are TGTGCCAGCAGCGGAAACAGGGGGTTTGTCCCCCGAAATAATTCACCCCTCCACTTT.

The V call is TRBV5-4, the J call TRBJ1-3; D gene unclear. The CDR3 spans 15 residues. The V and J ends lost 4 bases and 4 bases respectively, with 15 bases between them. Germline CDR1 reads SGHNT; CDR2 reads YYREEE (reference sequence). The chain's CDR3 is CASSPRTDPGNTIYF. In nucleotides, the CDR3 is TGTGCCAGCAGCCCTAGGACTGATCCGGGAAACACCATATATTTT.

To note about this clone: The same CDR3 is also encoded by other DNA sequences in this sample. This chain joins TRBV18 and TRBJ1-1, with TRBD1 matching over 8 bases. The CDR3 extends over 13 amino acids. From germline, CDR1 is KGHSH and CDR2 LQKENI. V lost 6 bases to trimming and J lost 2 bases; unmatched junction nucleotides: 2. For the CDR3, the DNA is TGTGCCAGCTCGGGACAGGCCAACACTGAAGCTTTCTTT. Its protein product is CASSGQANTEAFF.

CDR3 sequence (DNA): TGTGCCACCGCAGGGGACAGGGGGTCCTACGAGCAGTACTTC. This sequence encodes CATAGDRGSYEQYF. V usage is TRBV2 and J usage is TRBJ2-7, with 11 bases aligning to TRBD1. From germline, CDR1 is SNHLY and CDR2 FYNNEI. This CDR3 comprises 14 residues. The V gene end was trimmed by 10 bases and the J gene end by 1 base; junction bases not matched to a gene: 6. Supplemented by reference TRBV2 and TRBJ2-7, the full variable domain reads EPEVTQTPSHQVTQMGQEVILRCVPISNHLYFYWYRQILGQKVEFLVSFYNNEISEKSEIFDDQFSVERPDGSNFTLKIRSTKLEDSAMYFCATAGDRGSYEQYFGPGTRLTVT.

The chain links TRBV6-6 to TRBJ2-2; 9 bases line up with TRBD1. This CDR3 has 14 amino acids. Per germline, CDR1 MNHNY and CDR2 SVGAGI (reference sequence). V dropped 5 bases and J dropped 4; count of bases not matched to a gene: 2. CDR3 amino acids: CASSRTGATGELFF. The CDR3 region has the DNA TGTGCCAGCAGTAGGACAGGGGCCACCGGGGAGCTGTTTTTT.

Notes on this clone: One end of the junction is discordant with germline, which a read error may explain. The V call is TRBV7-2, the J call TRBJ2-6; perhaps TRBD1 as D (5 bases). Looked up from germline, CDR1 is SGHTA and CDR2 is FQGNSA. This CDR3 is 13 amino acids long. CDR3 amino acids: CASSFSGANGLTF. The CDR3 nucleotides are TGTGCCAGCAGCTTCTCTGGGGCCAACGGCCTGACTTTC. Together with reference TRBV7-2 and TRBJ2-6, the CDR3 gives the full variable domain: GAGVSQSPSNKVTEKGKDVELRCDPISGHTALYWYRQSLGQGLEFLIYFQGNSAPDKSGLPSDRFSAERTGGSVSTLTIQRTQQEDSAVYLCASSFSGANGLTFGAGSRLTVL.

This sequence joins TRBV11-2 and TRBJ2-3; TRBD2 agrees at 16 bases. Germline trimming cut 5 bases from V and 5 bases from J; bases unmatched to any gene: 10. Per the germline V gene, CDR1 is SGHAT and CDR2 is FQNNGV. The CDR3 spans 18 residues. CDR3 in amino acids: CASSPGTSGGAVRDTQYF. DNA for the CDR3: TGTGCCAGCAGCCCGGGGACTAGCGGGGGGGCAGTTAGAGATACGCAGTATTTT.

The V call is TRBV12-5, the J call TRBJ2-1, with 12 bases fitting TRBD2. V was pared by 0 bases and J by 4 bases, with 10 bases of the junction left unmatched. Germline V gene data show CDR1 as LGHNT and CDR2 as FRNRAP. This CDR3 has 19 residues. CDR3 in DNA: TGTGCTAGTGGTTTGGTACCCCTAGCGGGGGGGCCGTATTACAATGAGCAGTTCTTC. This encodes CASGLVPLAGGPYYNEQFF.

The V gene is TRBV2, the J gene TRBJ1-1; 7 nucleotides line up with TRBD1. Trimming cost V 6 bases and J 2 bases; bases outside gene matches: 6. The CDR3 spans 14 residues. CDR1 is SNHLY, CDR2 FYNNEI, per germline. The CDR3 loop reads CASSDRDSNTEAFF. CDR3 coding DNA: TGTGCCAGCAGCGATAGGGACAGCAACACTGAAGCTTTCTTT. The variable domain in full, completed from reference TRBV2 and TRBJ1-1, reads EPEVTQTPSHQVTQMGQEVILRCVPISNHLYFYWYRQILGQKVEFLVSFYNNEISEKSEIFDDQFSVERPDGSNFTLKIRSTKLEDSAMYFCASSDRDSNTEAFFGQGTRLTVV.

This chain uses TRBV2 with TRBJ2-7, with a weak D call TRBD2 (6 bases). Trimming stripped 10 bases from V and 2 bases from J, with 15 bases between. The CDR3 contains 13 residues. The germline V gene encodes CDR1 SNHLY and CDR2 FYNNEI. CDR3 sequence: CANGRTTPYEQYF. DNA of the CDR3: TGTGCCAACGGCAGGACTACCCCCTACGAGCAGTACTTC.

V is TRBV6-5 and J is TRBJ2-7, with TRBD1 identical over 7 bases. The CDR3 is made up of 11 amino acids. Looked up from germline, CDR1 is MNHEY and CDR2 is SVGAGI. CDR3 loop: CASGDSYEQYF. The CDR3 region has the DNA TGTGCAAGTGGGGACAGCTACGAGCAGTACTTC.

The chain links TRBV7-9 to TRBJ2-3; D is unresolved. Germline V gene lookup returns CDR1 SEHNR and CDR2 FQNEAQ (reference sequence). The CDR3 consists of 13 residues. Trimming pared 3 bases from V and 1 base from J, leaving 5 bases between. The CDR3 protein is CASSFTGTDTQYF. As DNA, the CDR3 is TGTGCCAGCAGCTTCACGGGCACAGATACGCAGTATTTT.